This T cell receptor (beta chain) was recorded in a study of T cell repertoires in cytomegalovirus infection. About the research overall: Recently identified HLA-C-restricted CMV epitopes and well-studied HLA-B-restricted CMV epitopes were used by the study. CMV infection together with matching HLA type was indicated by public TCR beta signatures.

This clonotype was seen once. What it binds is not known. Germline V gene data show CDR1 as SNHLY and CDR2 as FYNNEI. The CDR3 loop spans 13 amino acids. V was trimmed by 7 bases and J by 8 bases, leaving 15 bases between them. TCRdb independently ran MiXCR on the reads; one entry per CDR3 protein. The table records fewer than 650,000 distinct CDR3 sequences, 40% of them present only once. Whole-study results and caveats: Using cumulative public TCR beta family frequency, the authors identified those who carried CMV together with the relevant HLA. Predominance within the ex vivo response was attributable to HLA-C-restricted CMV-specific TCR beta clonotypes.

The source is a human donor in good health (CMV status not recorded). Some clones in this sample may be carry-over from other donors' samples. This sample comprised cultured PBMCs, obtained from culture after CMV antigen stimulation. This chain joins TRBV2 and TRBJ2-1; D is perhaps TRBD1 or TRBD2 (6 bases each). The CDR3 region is CASTEEGGDEQFF. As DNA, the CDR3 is TGTGCCAGCACTGAGGAGGGGGGCGATGAGCAGTTCTTC.